Below are 21 T cell receptor beta chains sequenced from a single sample in a study of persistence of HIV-infected CD4 T cells. The immunoSEQ assay was version 4, run in survey mode. Using immunoSEQ multiplex PCR, the repertoire was profiled, and TCRdb retains in-frame clones only, with some absent. Of some 30,000 clones listed, roughly 87% are singletons. No antigen is known for these receptors. Stimulation used around 10 ug/mL lysate from CMV-infected fibroblasts. Sorted nonresponding memory CD4+ T cells were CD40L-negative, CD69-negative, CD45RO-high. Source: CD4+ T cells sorted from PBMCs after approximately 18-hour stimulation, taken from a patient who received antiretroviral therapy. The source of these receptors is an adult woman with HIV who was CMV-seropositive.

The chain is built from TRBV7-8 and TRBJ2-7; 8 bases are shared with TRBD2. After removal of 5 bases from V and 6 bases from J, the junction contained 12 bases not matched to a gene. The CDR3 has 15 amino acids. CDR1 SGHVS and CDR2 FQNEAQ come from the germline V gene. The CDR3 loop is CASSPGGGGLFEQYF. In DNA form, the CDR3 reads TGTGCCAGCAGCCCGGGGGGGGGAGGCCTCTTCGAGCAGTACTTC.

The chain recombines TRBV7-9 with TRBJ2-7, with 7 bases identical to TRBD1. The V segment lost 5 bases and the J segment 3 bases; nucleotides outside the gene matches: 4. This CDR3 has 13 amino acids. The germline V gene has CDR1 SEHNR and CDR2 FQNEAQ (reference sequence). The CDR3 here is CASSRQGGYEQYF. In DNA, the CDR3 is TGTGCCAGCAGCCGACAGGGCGGCTACGAGCAGTACTTC.

This clone was detected once. CDR3 in DNA: TGTGCCACCAGAGGAAGGGGGTTTGGCACTGAAGCTTTCTTT. It translates to CATRGRGFGTEAFF. J is TRBJ1-1 and V is TRBV24-1; maybe TRBD1 (6 bases). Germline V gene lookup returns CDR1 KGHDR and CDR2 SFDVKD. Between the trimmed V and J ends, which lost 7 bases and 4 bases, there was a span of 15 bases. This CDR3 has 14 residues.

This clone was counted between two and nine times. This sequence joins TRBV9 and TRBJ2-7, with a possible D match to TRBD1 (7 bases). V was pared by 4 bases and J by 7 bases, with 18 bases between. CDR3 length: 14 amino acids. Germline CDR1 reads SGDLS; CDR2 reads YYNGEE. The DNA of the CDR3 is TGTGCCAGCAGCCAGGGGGGACCTCTGTGGGAGCAGTACTTC. Its protein product is CASSQGGPLWEQYF.

This chain joins TRBV4-1 and TRBJ1-2; D not resolved. Germline CDR1 reads MGHRA; CDR2 reads YSYEKL. The CDR3 has 16 amino acids. V shed 0 bases and J shed 2 bases, with 13 bases lying between them. CDR3 nucleotide sequence: TGCGCCAGCAGCCAAGACGATCTCCCGGGGAACTATGGCTACACCTTC. Amino acid sequence: CASSQDDLPGNYGYTF.

The chain joins TRBV7-2 to TRBJ1-3; 7 positions match TRBD1. The CDR3 covers 15 residues. The V and J ends lost 4 bases and 4 bases, in that order; junction bases with no gene match: 7. The germline CDR1 and CDR2 sequences are SGHTA and FQGNSA. The CDR3 here is CASSYVDRVGNTIYF. CDR3 DNA sequence: TGTGCCAGCAGCTATGTTGACAGGGTCGGAAACACCATATATTTT.

The V call is TRBV5-4, the J call TRBJ2-6; D remains unclear. V lost 0 bases and J 0 bases, leaving 7 bases between the germline ends. Germline V gene lookup returns CDR1 SGHNT and CDR2 YYREEE (reference sequence). This CDR3 spans 16 amino acids. The CDR3 reads CASSLATSSGANVLTF. The CDR3 bases are TGTGCCAGCAGCTTGGCTACAAGCTCTGGGGCCAACGTCCTGACTTTC. Full variable domain (rest looked up from reference TRBV5-4 and TRBJ2-6): ETGVTQSPTHLIKTRGQQVTLRCSSQSGHNTVSWYQQALGQGPQFIFQYYREEENGRGNFPPRFSGLQFPNYSSELNVNALELDDSALYLCASSLATSSGANVLTFGAGSRLTVL.

V usage is TRBV27 and J usage is TRBJ1-2, with TRBD1 matching 8 bases. The CDR3 covers 16 residues. Trimming at V came to 7 bases and at J to 4 bases, leaving 14 bases not matched to a gene. CDR1 and CDR2 (germline): MNHEY, SMNVEV (reference sequence). DNA of the CDR3: TGTGCCAGCACCCCCCGTGGCAGGGGGCGCGTCTATGGCTACACCTTC. It encodes CASTPRGRGRVYGYTF.

This chain connects TRBV3-1 (or the pseudogene TRBV3-2) to TRBJ1-2; no clear D gene. Germline CDR1 reads LGHDT; CDR2 reads YNNKEL (reference sequence). Trimming shortened V by 0 bases and J by 4 bases, and 6 bases separated the two germline ends. The CDR3 is 13 residues long. The CDR3 protein is CASSQEVGYGYTF. The CDR3 bases are TGTGCCAGCAGCCAAGAGGTTGGCTATGGCTACACCTTC.

V is TRBV10-3 and J is TRBJ1-3; no definite D call. The CDR3 contains 14 residues. Germline V gene data show CDR1 as ENHRY and CDR2 as SYGVKD. V was trimmed by 7 bases and J by 0 bases, leaving 10 bases between them. The CDR3 nucleotides read TGTGCCATCAAAGAGTCCAACTCTGGAAACACCATATATTTT. Its protein is CAIKESNSGNTIYF.

This chain joins TRBV6-5 and TRBJ2-1, with 7 bases lining up with TRBD1. This CDR3 region has 13 residues. The germline CDR1 and CDR2 sequences are MNHEY and SVGAGI. The junction had 6 bases not matched to a gene; V was cut back by 4 bases and J by 9 bases. In DNA, the CDR3 is TGTGCCAGCAGTTGGGACAGCCGGTCTGAGCAGTTCTTC. Translated: CASSWDSRSEQFF.

As concerns this clone: The same CDR3 can be traced to other DNA sequences in this sample. The rearrangement joins TRBV28 to TRBJ1-6; 8 nucleotides align to TRBD1. The CDR3 totals 14 residues. The V and J ends lost 6 bases and 7 bases, in that order; junction bases with no gene match: 5. Germline loops: CDR1 MDHEN, CDR2 SYDVKM. The CDR3 loop reads CASRGQGFNSPLHF. The CDR3 DNA reads TGTGCCAGCAGAGGACAGGGTTTCAATTCACCCCTCCACTTT.

The chain couples TRBV9 to TRBJ2-5; 8 nucleotides align to TRBD1. With V trimmed by 0 bases and J by 5 bases, 6 bases remained unmatched. In germline, CDR1 is SGDLS, CDR2 YYNGEE. The CDR3 extends over 15 amino acids. CDR3: CASSVDRGISETQYF. CDR3 DNA: TGTGCCAGCAGCGTAGACAGGGGGATATCGGAGACCCAGTACTTC.

The chain links TRBV30 to TRBJ1-3, with D uncertain. Deletions cut 4 bases from V and 0 bases from J, with 7 bases between. CDR1 is GTSNPN and CDR2 is SVGIG in the germline V gene (reference sequence). The CDR3 sequence is 13 residues long. The CDR3 DNA follows: TGTGCCTGGATGTGGAGCTCTGGAAACACCATATATTTT. It yields the protein CAWMWSSGNTIYF.

The gene calls are TRBV29-1 and TRBJ2-3, with 8 bases lining up with TRBD2. The CDR3 loop spans 13 amino acids. V dropped 5 bases and J dropped 1; count of bases not matched to a gene: 2. Germline lookup yields CDR1 SQVTM and CDR2 ANQGSEA. The CDR3 is CSVRAGGTDTQYF. The CDR3 DNA reads as TGCAGCGTTAGAGCGGGGGGCACAGATACGCAGTATTTT.

The genes are TRBV12-5 and TRBJ1-4; D gene ambiguous. Trimming took 0 bases from V and 0 from J, leaving 8 bases between them. Germline V lookup: CDR1 LGHNT, CDR2 FRNRAP. CDR3 length: 16 residues. In nucleotides, the CDR3 is TGTGCTAGTGGTTTGGTACAAGCGGCAACTAATGAAAAACTGTTTTTT. Translation: CASGLVQAATNEKLFF.

The chain carries TRBV12-3 or TRBV12-4 and TRBJ1-5; D unclear. Trimming stripped 3 bases from V and 3 bases from J, with 6 bases between. This CDR3 is 13 amino acids long. The CDR3 reads CASSLGANQPQHF. The CDR3 nucleotides are TGTGCCAGCAGTTTGGGAGCCAATCAGCCCCAGCATTTT.

The chain couples TRBV7-6 to TRBJ2-2; tentatively, D is TRBD1 (6 bases). The CDR3 length is 17 residues. CDR1 SGHVS and CDR2 FNYEAQ come from the germline V gene. The V end was cut by 6 bases, the J end by 4 bases, with 21 bases between. The CDR3: CASSFRTASATTGELFF. The CDR3 nucleotides read TGTGCCAGCAGTTTTCGGACAGCCTCCGCAACCACCGGGGAGCTGTTTTTT.

The chain uses TRBV5-1 and TRBJ1-2, with 12 bases lining up with TRBD1. Germline V gene sequence: CDR1 SGHRS, CDR2 YFSETQ. V dropped 0 bases and J dropped 8; count of bases not matched to a gene: 11. The CDR3 runs 17 residues. The CDR3, as DNA: TGCGCCAGCAGCTTGGTAGGATATGGGACAGGGGGCAGAGGCTACACCTTC. It codes for CASSLVGYGTGGRGYTF. Filled out from reference TRBV5-1 and TRBJ1-2, the complete variable domain reads KAGVTQTPRYLIKTRGQQVTLSCSPISGHRSVSWYQQTPGQGLQFLFEYFSETQRNKGNFPGRFSGRQFSNSRSEMNVSTLELGDSALYLCASSLVGYGTGGRGYTFGSGTRLTVV.

J is TRBJ2-1 and V is TRBV5-8; no clear D gene. This CDR3 has 14 residues. V was pared by 6 bases and J by 7 bases, with 17 bases between. Germline V gives CDR1 SGHTS, CDR2 YDEGEE. This chain's CDR3 is CASKERQASNEQFF. The CDR3 coding sequence is TGTGCCAGCAAGGAAAGGCAGGCATCGAATGAGCAGTTCTTC.

This clone has just a few counts. CDR3 nucleotides: TGTGCCAGCAGCTTAGCCGGGGGCGGGGGGGCCGGTACGCAGTATTTT. Translating gives CASSLAGGGGAGTQYF. V usage is TRBV7-2 and J usage is TRBJ2-3, with 9 nucleotides matching TRBD2. Germline V gives CDR1 SGHTA, CDR2 FQGNSA. V shed 0 bases and J 8 bases; nucleotides not matched to a gene: 9. The CDR3 has 16 residues. Looking up the rest from reference TRBV7-2 and TRBJ2-3 gives the full variable domain: GAGVSQSPSNKVTEKGKDVELRCDPISGHTALYWYRQSLGQGLEFLIYFQGNSAPDKSGLPSDRFSAERTGGSVSTLTIQRTQQEDSAVYLCASSLAGGGGAGTQYFGPGTRLTVL.